This T cell receptor (beta chain) was identified in a study of T cell repertoires in cytomegalovirus infection. Turning to the study itself: HLA-B-restricted CMV epitopes that are well studied were used alongside recently identified HLA-C-restricted ones.

Study-wide points: Totalled public TCR beta family frequency picked out people who carried CMV plus the relevant HLA. Dominating the ex vivo response were TCR beta clonotypes that were CMV-specific and HLA-C-restricted.

The V gene lost 3 bases and the J gene lost 8 bases, with 13 bases spanning the gap. The CDR3 is 14 amino acids. CDR1 SGHVS and CDR2 FQNEAQ come from the germline V gene. In TCRdb, the reads were re-called with MiXCR into one record per CDR3 protein. The sample records 550,000 to 700,000 distinct CDR3 sequences, 40% being singletons. To note about this clonotype: What it binds is unknown.

This chain uses TRBV7-8 with TRBJ1-4; D is undetermined. The material sequenced was cultured PBMCs, taken from culture after CMV antigen stimulation. The sequence was obtained from a human donor in good health (CMV status not recorded). Some clones in this sample may be carry-over from other donors' samples. The CDR3 sequence is CASSLGRIIEKLFF. The CDR3 DNA reads TGTGCCAGCAGCTTGGGGAGAATAATCGAAAAACTGTTTTTT. The full variable domain, its missing parts supplied by reference TRBV7-8 and TRBJ1-4, is GAGVSQSPRYKVAKRGQDVALRCDPISGHVSLFWYQQALGQGPEFLTYFQNEAQLDKSGLPSDRFFAERPEGSVSTLKIQRTQQEDSAVYLCASSLGRIIEKLFFGSGTQLSVL.